A selection of T cell receptor beta chains follows, all from one sample in a study of blood T cell repertoires in COVID-19. Some clones are missing from TCRdb's copy, which holds only in-frame ones; the method was immunoSEQ multiplex PCR. In the table there are roughly 150,000 clones, around nine tenths of which are singletons. Material: peripheral blood. Source of these receptors: a human donor in a cohort sampled during active COVID-19. Each CDR3 is given with its conserved first and last residue. D genes are given only for firm matches. The size field is filled for only some rows; it gives once, few, many or a size class.

CDR3	DNA	J	D	size	V
CASRTKSNQPQHF	TGTGCCAGTAGGACAAAAAGCAATCAGCCCCAGCATTTT	TRBJ1-5	-	-	TRBV6-5
CASSPQTGEEQYF	TGTGCCAGCAGCCCACAGACAGGAGAGGAGCAGTACTTC	TRBJ2-7	-	-	TRBV7-2
CASRGGARNTEAFF	TGTGCCAGCAGAGGGGGCGCGAGGAACACTGAAGCTTTCTTT	TRBJ1-1	TRBD1	-	TRBV28
CASSLGQGGGPYEQYF	TGTGCCAGCAGTCTTGGACAGGGGGGAGGACCCTACGAGCAGTACTTC	TRBJ2-7	TRBD1	-	TRBV27
CASSLGTSGNPAQFF	TGTGCCAGCAGCTTGGGGACTAGCGGGAACCCGGCCCAGTTCTTC	TRBJ2-1	TRBD2	-	TRBV5-5
CASSDPGLLYEQYF	TGTGCCAGCAGCGACCCGGGACTTCTCTACGAGCAGTACTTC	TRBJ2-7	-	-	TRBV7-2
CSVGGLTTRGLNEQFF	TGCAGCGTTGGAGGACTAACGACTAGGGGCCTCAATGAGCAGTTCTTC	TRBJ2-1	-	few	TRBV29-1
CASSLRDSNSPLHF	TGTGCCAGCAGCCTCCGGGACAGCAATTCACCCCTCCACTTT	TRBJ1-6	TRBD1	few	TRBV3-1/TRBV3-2
CASSPGTSTGELFF	TGTGCCAGCAGCCCCGGGACTTCCACCGGGGAGCTGTTTTTT	TRBJ2-2	-	-	TRBV9
CATSDPSGPLSTDTQYF	TGTGCCACCAGTGACCCTAGCGGGCCCCTTAGCACAGATACGCAGTATTTT	TRBJ2-3	TRBD2	-	TRBV24-1
CASSLGGQGGDEQFF	TGTGCCAGCAGCTTAGGGGGACAGGGAGGCGATGAGCAGTTCTTC	TRBJ2-1	TRBD1	-	TRBV7-2
CASTSQGLPQHF	TGTGCCAGCACCTCCCAGGGGTTGCCCCAGCATTTT	TRBJ1-5	-	-	TRBV6-6
CASSLNSQSGAGYTF	TGCGCCAGCAGCTTGAATAGCCAGTCGGGAGCCGGCTACACCTTC	TRBJ1-2	-	-	TRBV5-1
CASSLGGTALSFNEQFF	TGTGCCAGCAGCTTGGGGGGGACAGCCCTCTCGTTCAATGAGCAGTTCTTC	TRBJ2-1	TRBD1	-	TRBV5-8
CASRGQGFYEQYF	TGTGCCAGTAGGGGACAGGGGTTCTACGAGCAGTACTTC	TRBJ2-7	TRBD1	-	TRBV19
CASSVNTKGDGYTF	TGTGCCAGCAGCGTAAATACGAAGGGAGACGGCTACACCTTC	TRBJ1-2	-	-	TRBV9
CASSTGQGPWNTEAFF	TGTGCCAGTAGTACCGGACAGGGACCTTGGAACACTGAAGCTTTCTTT	TRBJ1-1	TRBD1	-	TRBV19
CASRERLYQPQHF	TGTGCCAGCAGGGAAAGACTTTATCAGCCCCAGCATTTT	TRBJ1-5	-	-	TRBV28
CATSSGGLETQYF	TGTGCCACCAGTTCCGGGGGGCTAGAGACCCAGTACTTC	TRBJ2-5	-	-	TRBV24-1
CASRGQSAGNSPLHF	TGTGCCAGCAGGGGACAGTCGGCGGGTAATTCACCCCTCCACTTT	TRBJ1-6	TRBD1	-	TRBV27
CASGQGDYGYTF	TGCGCCAGTGGCCAGGGCGACTATGGCTACACCTTC	TRBJ1-2	-	-	TRBV5-1
CASRVAGGPVHEQYF	TGTGCCAGCAGGGTAGCGGGAGGGCCTGTACACGAGCAGTACTTC	TRBJ2-7	TRBD2	once	TRBV5-4
CASSVRGADTDTQYF	TGTGCCAGCAGTGTTCGGGGGGCGGACACAGATACGCAGTATTTT	TRBJ2-3	-	-	TRBV2
CASSPRGYGYTF	TGTGCCAGCAGTCCTAGGGGCTATGGCTACACCTTC	TRBJ1-2	-	once	TRBV27
CASSDSPRGSPLHF	TGTGCCAGCAGTGACTCCCCCCGGGGTTCACCCCTCCACTTT	TRBJ1-6	-	few	TRBV27
CASSQGRAGGFQETQYF	TGCGCCAGCAGCCAAGGACGCGCGGGGGGCTTCCAAGAGACCCAGTACTTC	TRBJ2-5	TRBD2	-	TRBV4-3
CAWRGSLWGNEKLFF	TGTGCCTGGAGGGGGAGCCTCTGGGGTAATGAAAAACTGTTTTTT	TRBJ1-4	-	-	TRBV30
CAISAGDGYTF	TGTGCCATCAGTGCGGGGGATGGCTACACCTTC	TRBJ1-2	-	once	TRBV10-3
CASSPRNSPSNYGYTF	TGTGCCAGCAGCCCCCGAAACTCCCCTTCAAACTATGGCTACACCTTC	TRBJ1-2	-	once	TRBV9
CASSQDLWAGLAGGGSTDTQYF	TGTGCCAGCAGCCAAGATCTATGGGCGGGACTAGCGGGAGGGGGTAGCACAGATACGCAGTATTTT	TRBJ2-3	TRBD2	-	TRBV4-2
CASSPLAGAETQYF	TGTGCCAGCAGCCCACTAGCGGGAGCGGAGACCCAGTACTTC	TRBJ2-5	TRBD2	-	TRBV7-2
CASRDRESYNEQFF	TGTGCCAGCAGGGACAGGGAATCCTACAATGAGCAGTTCTTC	TRBJ2-1	TRBD1	-	TRBV7-2
CASSGGGFTEAFF	TGTGCCAGCTCGGGAGGGGGGTTCACTGAAGCTTTCTTT	TRBJ1-1	-	-	TRBV2
CASALDSYYEQYF	TGTGCCAGCGCTCTGGACAGTTATTACGAGCAGTACTTC	TRBJ2-7	-	-	TRBV6-5
CASSRDRVNTGELFF	TGTGCCAGCAGCCGCGACAGGGTGAACACCGGGGAGCTGTTTTTT	TRBJ2-2	TRBD1	-	TRBV7-2
CASSLGQGRGEQYF	TGTGCCAGCAGCTTGGGACAGGGGAGGGGCGAGCAGTACTTC	TRBJ2-7	-	-	TRBV5-5
CATRREVTDTQYF	TGTGCCACGCGGAGGGAGGTCACAGATACGCAGTATTTT	TRBJ2-3	-	-	TRBV6-5